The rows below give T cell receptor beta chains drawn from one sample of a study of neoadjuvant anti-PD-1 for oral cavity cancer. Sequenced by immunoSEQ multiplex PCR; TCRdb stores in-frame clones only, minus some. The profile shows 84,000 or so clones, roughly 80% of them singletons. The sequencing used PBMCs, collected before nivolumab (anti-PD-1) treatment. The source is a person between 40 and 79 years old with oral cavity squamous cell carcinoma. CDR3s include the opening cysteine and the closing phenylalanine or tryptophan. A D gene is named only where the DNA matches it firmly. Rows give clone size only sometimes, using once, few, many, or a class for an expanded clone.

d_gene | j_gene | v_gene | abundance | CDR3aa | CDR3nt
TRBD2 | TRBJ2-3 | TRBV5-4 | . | CASSLALAGPSTDTQYF | TGTGCCAGCAGCTTGGCACTAGCGGGTCCTAGCACAGATACGCAGTATTTT
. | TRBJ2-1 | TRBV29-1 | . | CSVEQYNEQFF | TGCAGCGTTGAACAGTACAATGAGCAGTTCTTC
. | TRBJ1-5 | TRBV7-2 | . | CASSLVRGGNQPQHF | TGTGCCAGCAGCTTAGTGAGGGGAGGCAATCAGCCCCAGCATTTT
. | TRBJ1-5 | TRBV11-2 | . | CASSSGTQGNQPQHF | TGTGCCAGCAGCTCGGGGACCCAGGGAAATCAGCCCCAGCATTTT
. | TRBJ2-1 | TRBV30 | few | CAWMERSSYNEQFF | TGTGCCTGGATGGAGCGGAGCTCCTACAATGAGCAGTTCTTC
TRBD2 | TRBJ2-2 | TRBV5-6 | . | CASSWGGSRELFF | TGTGCCAGCAGCTGGGGGGGATCCAGGGAGCTGTTTTTT
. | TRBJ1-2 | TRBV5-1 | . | CASSGGAGDIPPYGYTF | TGCGCCAGCAGCGGGGGGGCAGGCGACATCCCCCCCTATGGCTACACCTTC
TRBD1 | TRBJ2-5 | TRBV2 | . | CASSARDRGQETQYF | TGTGCCAGCAGTGCTCGGGACAGAGGCCAAGAGACCCAGTACTTC
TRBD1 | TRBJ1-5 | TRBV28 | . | CASNSMTGGNQPQHF | TGTGCCAGCAATTCAATGACAGGGGGCAATCAGCCCCAGCATTTT
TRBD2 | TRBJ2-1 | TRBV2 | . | CASRKDGLAGLMFF | TGTGCCAGCAGGAAGGACGGCCTAGCGGGGTTAATGTTCTTC
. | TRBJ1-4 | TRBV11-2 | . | CASSLGSPRANEKLFF | TGTGCCAGCAGCTTAGGATCCCCGAGGGCGAATGAAAAACTGTTTTTT
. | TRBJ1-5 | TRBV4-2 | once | CASSQVTSGQPQHF | TGTGCCAGCAGCCAAGTAACGTCGGGTCAGCCCCAGCATTTT
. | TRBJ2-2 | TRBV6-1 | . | CASSAARTANTGELFF | TGTGCCAGCAGTGCAGCCAGGACGGCGAACACCGGGGAGCTGTTTTTT
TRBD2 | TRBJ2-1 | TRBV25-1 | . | CASSEAWLGLADYNEQFF | TGTGCCAGCAGTGAAGCTTGGTTAGGGCTAGCGGACTACAATGAGCAGTTCTTC
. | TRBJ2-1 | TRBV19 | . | CATTQTAMNEQFF | TGTGCCACCACACAGACGGCCATGAATGAGCAGTTCTTC
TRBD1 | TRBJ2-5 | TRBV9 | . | CASSFLQGETQYF | TGTGCCAGCAGCTTTTTACAGGGGGAGACCCAGTACTTC
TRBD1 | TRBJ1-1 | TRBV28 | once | CASRSGQMNTEAFF | TGTGCCAGCAGATCGGGACAGATGAACACTGAAGCTTTCTTT
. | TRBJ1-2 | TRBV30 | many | CARLRQENGYTF | TGTGCCCGACTTCGCCAAGAGAATGGCTACACCTTC
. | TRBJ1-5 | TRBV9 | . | CASSVGLGNQPQHF | TGTGCCAGCAGCGTAGGACTAGGTAATCAGCCCCAGCATTTT
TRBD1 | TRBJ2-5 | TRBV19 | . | CASSMGQGFETQYF | TGTGCCAGTAGTATGGGACAGGGGTTTGAGACCCAGTACTTC
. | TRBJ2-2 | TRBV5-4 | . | CASSGRDTGELFF | TGTGCCAGTAGCGGTCGGGACACCGGGGAGCTGTTTTTT
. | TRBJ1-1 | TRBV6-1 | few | CASSDLGGIGNTEAFF | TGTGCCAGCAGTGACCTAGGGGGAATTGGAAACACTGAAGCTTTCTTT
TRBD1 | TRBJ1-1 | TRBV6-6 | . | CASSYNSGGRTEAFF | TGTGCCAGCAGTTACAATTCAGGGGGGCGTACTGAAGCTTTCTTT
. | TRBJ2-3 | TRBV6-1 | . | CASSELLEGSQYF | TGTGCCAGCAGTGAGTTGTTAGAGGGTTCGCAGTATTTT
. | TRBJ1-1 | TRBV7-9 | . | CASSPQGRVTEAFF | TGTGCCAGCAGCCCCCAAGGGAGGGTCACTGAAGCTTTCTTT
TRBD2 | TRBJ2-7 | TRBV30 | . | CAWSKAGTSGSYEQYF | TGTGCCTGGAGTAAAGCCGGGACTAGCGGATCCTACGAGCAGTACTTC
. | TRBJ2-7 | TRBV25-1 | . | CASSGEAAPGYEQYF | TGTGCCAGCAGTGGAGAGGCGGCCCCGGGGTACGAGCAGTACTTC
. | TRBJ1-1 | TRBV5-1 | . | CASSNNWGTTEAFF | TGCGCCAGCAGTAACAACTGGGGGACCACTGAAGCTTTCTTT
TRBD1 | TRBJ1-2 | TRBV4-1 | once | CASSQDIGRGSGYTF | TGCGCCAGCAGCCAAGATATCGGCAGGGGGTCTGGCTACACCTTC
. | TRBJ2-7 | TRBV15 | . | CATSRWGEGNAYEQYF | TGTGCCACCAGCAGATGGGGCGAAGGCAACGCCTACGAGCAGTACTTC
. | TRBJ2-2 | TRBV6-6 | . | CAGSGTSGGDTGELFF | TGTGCCGGTTCCGGGACATCAGGCGGGGACACCGGGGAGCTGTTTTTT
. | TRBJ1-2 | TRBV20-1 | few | CSAGGAGGYTF | TGCAGTGCCGGGGGCGCGGGTGGCTACACCTTC
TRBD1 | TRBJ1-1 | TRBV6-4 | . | CASSDPKTGTEFNAPTSTEAFF | TGTGCCAGCAGTGACCCAAAGACCGGGACAGAATTCAACGCCCCAACGAGCACTGAAGCTTTCTTT
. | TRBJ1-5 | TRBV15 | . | CATSREWGNQPQHF | TGTGCCACCAGCAGAGAATGGGGCAATCAGCCCCAGCATTTT
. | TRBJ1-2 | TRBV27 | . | CASSLGGHGYTF | TGTGCCAGCAGTTTAGGCGGCCATGGCTACACCTTC
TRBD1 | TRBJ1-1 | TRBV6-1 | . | CASSEPGGDTEAFF | TGTGCCAGCAGTGAACCAGGGGGCGACACTGAAGCTTTCTTT
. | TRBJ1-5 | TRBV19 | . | CASNAKFNQPQHF | TGTGCCAGTAATGCGAAATTCAATCAGCCCCAGCATTTT
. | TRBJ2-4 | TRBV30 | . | CAWSLSQGNIQYF | TGTGCCTGGAGTCTAAGTCAGGGGAACATTCAGTACTTC
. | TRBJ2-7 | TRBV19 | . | CARISKTVNSYEQYF | TGTGCCAGGATTAGTAAGACAGTAAACTCCTACGAGCAGTACTTC
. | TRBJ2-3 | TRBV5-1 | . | CASSLGGVGTDTQYF | TGCGCCAGCAGCTTGGGAGGGGTCGGCACAGATACGCAGTATTTT
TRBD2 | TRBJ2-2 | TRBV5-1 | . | CASSLGLAVNTGELFF | TGCGCCAGCAGCTTGGGACTAGCGGTAAACACCGGGGAGCTGTTTTTT
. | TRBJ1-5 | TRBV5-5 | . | CASSSTRTLGEPQHF | TGTGCCAGCAGCTCCACCCGGACCCTTGGAGAGCCCCAGCATTTT
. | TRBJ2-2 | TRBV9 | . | CASSYRDLNTGELFF | TGTGCCAGCAGCTACCGGGACCTCAACACCGGGGAGCTGTTTTTT
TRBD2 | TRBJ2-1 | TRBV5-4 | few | CASSPRAGTSGSNEQFF | TGTGCCAGCAGCCCCAGGGCCGGGACTAGCGGTTCCAATGAGCAGTTCTTC
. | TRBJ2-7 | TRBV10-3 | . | CAISESQRLNAYEQYF | TGTGCCATCAGTGAGTCGCAGCGGCTGAATGCCTACGAGCAGTACTTC
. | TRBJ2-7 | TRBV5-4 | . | CASSFYMTGLGEQYF | TGTGCCAGCAGCTTCTACATGACAGGACTAGGCGAGCAGTACTTC
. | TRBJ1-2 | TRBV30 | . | CAWVTNYGYTF | TGTGCCTGGGTAACGAACTATGGCTACACCTTC
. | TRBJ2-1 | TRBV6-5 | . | CATLFYNEQFF | TGTGCCACCCTCTTTTACAATGAGCAGTTCTTC
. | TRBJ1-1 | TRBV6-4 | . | CASSDRPDGKAFF | TGTGCCAGCAGTGACCGCCCGGACGGTAAAGCTTTCTTT
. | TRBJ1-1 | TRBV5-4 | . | CASSYGQKEIEAFF | TGTGCCAGCAGCTACGGACAGAAAGAGATTGAAGCTTTCTTT
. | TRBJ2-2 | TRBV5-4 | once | CASSLAGAGTLTGELFF | TGTGCCAGCAGCTTGGCCGGGGCGGGAACCCTAACCGGGGAGCTGTTTTTT
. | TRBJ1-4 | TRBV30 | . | CAWSVTTGLKEKLFF | TGTGCCTGGAGTGTTACCACAGGGTTAAAGGAAAAACTGTTTTTT
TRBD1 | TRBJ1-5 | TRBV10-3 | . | CAISRDRRQPQHF | TGTGCCATCAGCCGGGACAGGCGTCAGCCCCAGCATTTT